One and the same sample provided the 9 T cell receptor beta chains below, sequenced in a study of breast tumors, draining lymph nodes, adjacent tissues. TCRdb processed the multiplex PCR reads anew with MiXCR; each CDR3 protein has one entry. Altogether about 140,000 distinct CDR3 sequences are present, 30% to 35% being singletons, with the ten largest covering roughly 2.3%. Breast cancer patients provided tissue from their axillary draining lymph nodes. The sequenced sample was axillary lymph node tissue. All receptors derive from a female donor with breast cancer. Some clones in this sample may be carry-over from other donors' samples.

Many counts were recorded for this clonotype. A much larger clone lies one base from this, so it may be a read error. The genes are TRBV6-6 and TRBJ2-6, with D possibly matching TRBD1 (5 bases). Germline CDR1 reads MNHNY; CDR2 reads SVGAGI (reference sequence). The CDR3 totals 16 residues. CDR3 protein: CASSHGMGAGANVLAF. CDR3 coding DNA: TGTGCCAGCAGCCATGGAATGGGCGCTGGGGCCAACGTCCTGGCTTTC.

The sample holds many counts of this clonotype. The chain joins TRBV18 to TRBJ2-3; TRBD2 is a possible D gene (5 bases). Germline CDR1 and CDR2: KGHSH and LQKENI. The CDR3 runs 12 residues. V dropped 2 bases and J dropped 10 bases, with 10 bases sitting between them. The CDR3 nucleotides are TGTGCCAGCTCACCAGGGCAGGAGGCGCAGTATTTT. This encodes CASSPGQEAQYF.

This clonotype was counted many times. The chain combines TRBV24-1 with TRBJ1-2; 8 positions match TRBD1. Germline-derived CDR1 and CDR2 are KGHDR and SFDVKD. This CDR3 region has 13 residues. Unmatched junction bases numbered 9, after V lost 8 bases and J lost 8 bases. Written as DNA, the CDR3 is TGTGCCACCAAGCAGACAGGGGTAGAGGGCTACACCTTC. This sequence encodes CATKQTGVEGYTF.

Comments on this clonotype: One end of the junction fails to match germline, which may point to a read error. The chain has TRBV12-3 or TRBV12-4 and TRBJ1-5; 9 nucleotides agree with TRBD1. There are 15 residues in the CDR3. The CDR3 DNA is TGTGCCAGCAGTCCGACAGGGGGTCGTAATCAGCCCCGGCATTTT. Translation: CASSPTGGRNQPRHF.

The chain joins TRBV6-2 or TRBV6-3 to TRBJ2-6; D may be TRBD1 or TRBD2 (6 bases each). V gave up 0 bases and J gave up 1 base, with 13 bases separating them. There are 18 residues in the CDR3. Germline V CDR1 and CDR2: MNHEY, SVGEGT. CDR3 sequence: CASSYSLGGLSGANVLTF. The CDR3 DNA is TGTGCCAGCAGTTACTCCTTGGGGGGCTTATCTGGGGCCAACGTCCTGACTTTC.

The rearrangement links TRBV12-3 or TRBV12-4 to TRBJ2-7; weak D call: TRBD2 (6 bases). The V end was cut by 2 bases, the J end by 4 bases, with 18 bases between. This CDR3 has 16 amino acids. The CDR3 nucleotides read TGTGCCAGCAGTTTACGGGGAGGCAGGGCGGGGTACGAGCAGTACTTC. As protein: CASSLRGGRAGYEQYF.

Comment on this clonotype: Just one base apart from a much larger clone, this may be a read error. The V gene is TRBV28, the J gene TRBJ1-5; a possible D gene is TRBD1 (6 bases). CDR3 length: 14 amino acids. Germline V lookup: CDR1 MDHEN, CDR2 SYDVKM. CDR3 bases: TGTACCAGCTGCGGGGGCTTTGGGAATCAGCCCCAGCATTTT. The encoded protein is CTSCGGFGNQPQHF.

This clonotype appeared many times. At one boundary the junction diverges from the germline segment, which might be a read error. CDR3 amino acids: CASSHSSFEIYGYTF. CDR3 bases: TGTGCCAGCAGTCACTCGAGTTTCGAAATCTATGGCTACACCTTC. This chain connects TRBV6-6 to TRBJ1-2, with D uncertain. The CDR3 is 15 amino acids. CDR1 and CDR2 (germline): MNHNY, SVGAGI (reference sequence).

This chain uses TRBV29-1 with TRBJ2-1, with D tentatively TRBD1 or TRBD2 (5 bases each). Germline V gives CDR1 SQVTM, CDR2 ANQGSEA. CDR3 length equals 14 residues. The CDR3 DNA reads TGCGGGGGTCAGAGAGACTTAAGAACCGGGGAGCAGTTCTTC. Translation gives CGGQRDLRTGEQFF.